The 2 T cell receptor beta chains reported below all come from one sample, sequenced in a study of shared clonotypes between healthy human individuals (dated by TCRdb to 2018 to 2021). Receptor amplification or capture employed the immunoSEQ multiplex PCR assay. The table comes from immuneACCESS by way of TCRdb, which keeps in-frame sequences with V and J called. Part of the clones is missing from these tables; in studies checked, under half for an unresolved V gene and the rest for unknown reasons. The sample contains more than 1 million clones, approximately 80% of them found a single time. Clones ranked in the top ten supply approximately 0.5% of the sample. The sequencing input was memory CD4+ T cells from PBMCs. Per the publication, the cell subset or site label means: CD45RA-negative fraction. Receptors originate from a man aged 18 to 29 in good health. Some clones in this sample may be carry-over from other donors' samples.

The sample holds a few counts of this clone. The chain employs TRBV21-1 and TRBJ2-5; the table's D call, TRBD1, has no DNA check behind it. TRBV21-1 is a pseudogene segment. The CDR3 totals 13 residues. This CDR3 is CAVSQGAWETQYF. CDR3 sequence (DNA): TGTGCTGTAAGCCAGGGGGCATGGGAGACCCAGTACTTC.

The genes are TRBV7-8 and TRBJ2-5, with 9 bases that match TRBD2. CDR1 and CDR2 from the germline V gene are SGHVS and FQNEAQ. This CDR3 comprises 17 residues. V gave up 2 bases and J gave up 5 bases; unmatched junction bases: 12. The CDR3 DNA is TGTGCCAGCAGCTTAATAGTAGGCGGGAGGGCCTTTGAGACCCAGTACTTC. Residues: CASSLIVGGRAFETQYF.